Below, 29 T cell receptor beta chains from the same sample are listed, as sequenced in a study of OX40 agonist ivuxolimab in advanced cancers. The data were produced by immunoSEQ multiplex PCR, yet TCRdb's version contains in-frame clones alone and is incomplete. The sample carries around 64,000 clones, 84% recorded once. The material was CD4+ or CD8+ T cells sorted from blood, obtained in a trial of the OX40 agonist ivuxolimab. These receptors were taken from an adult with an advanced solid tumor such as melanoma, head and neck, liver or kidney cancer.

V is TRBV7-2 and J is TRBJ2-4; D tentatively reads TRBD1 or TRBD2 (5 bases each). The CDR3 contains 15 residues. Per germline, CDR1 SGHTA and CDR2 FQGNSA. Between the trimmed V and J ends, which lost 4 bases and 3 bases, there was a span of 13 bases. CDR3 region: CASSSRDGSKNIQYF. As DNA, the CDR3 is TGTGCCAGCAGCTCAAGGGACGGCAGCAAAAACATTCAGTACTTC. Filled out from reference TRBV7-2 and TRBJ2-4, the complete variable domain reads GAGVSQSPSNKVTEKGKDVELRCDPISGHTALYWYRQSLGQGLEFLIYFQGNSAPDKSGLPSDRFSAERTGGSVSTLTIQRTQQEDSAVYLCASSSRDGSKNIQYFGAGTRLSVL.

The J gene is TRBJ2-3, the V gene TRBV5-1; D unclear. V was clipped by 2 bases and J by 3 bases, with 10 bases between them. The CDR3 covers 14 residues. CDR1 is SGHRS and CDR2 is YFSETQ in the germline V gene. CDR3 region: CASSFERRTDTQYF. The CDR3 nucleotides are TGCGCCAGCAGCTTTGAAAGACGGACAGATACGCAGTATTTT.

This clone was observed a few times. The sample carries other DNA sequences with the same CDR3. The rearrangement uses TRBV7-8 and TRBJ1-2, with 7 bases identical to TRBD1. This CDR3 region has 14 residues. V lost 1 base to trimming and J lost 4 bases; unmatched junction nucleotides: 3. Germline loops: CDR1 SGHVS, CDR2 FQNEAQ. The CDR3 reads CASSLGTGRYGYTF. In nucleotides, the CDR3 is TGTGCCAGCAGCTTAGGGACAGGTCGCTATGGCTACACCTTC.

The rearrangement uses TRBV27 and TRBJ1-6; 7 bases fit TRBD1. Trimming removed 5 bases from V and 10 bases from J; junction bases left unmatched: 8. In germline, CDR1 is MNHEY, CDR2 SMNVEV (reference sequence). The CDR3 totals 14 residues. The CDR3 reads CASSLRDSRSPLHF. CDR3 in DNA: TGTGCCAGCAGTCTCCGGGACAGTAGGTCACCCCTCCACTTT.

The V gene is TRBV7-8, the J gene TRBJ1-2; TRBD1 is a possible D gene (5 bases). Trimming removed 4 bases from V and 8 bases from J, with 8 bases in between. Germline V gives CDR1 SGHVS, CDR2 FQNEAQ. The CDR3 is 11 amino acids. CDR3 sequence reads: CASSSGFGYTF. The DNA for the CDR3 is TGTGCCAGCAGCTCAGGGTTCGGCTACACCTTC.

The V and J genes are TRBV29-1 and TRBJ2-3; 7 bases line up with TRBD1. The CDR3 extends over 14 amino acids. The V gene end was trimmed by 5 bases and the J gene end by 3 bases; junction bases not matched to a gene: 8. Germline V gives CDR1 SQVTM, CDR2 ANQGSEA. The CDR3 DNA reads TGCAGCGTTAAACCGGGACAGATAACAGATACGCAGTATTTT. This encodes CSVKPGQITDTQYF.

This rearrangement joins TRBV11-3 to TRBJ1-4; TRBD1 agrees at 8 bases. With V trimmed by 8 bases and J by 7 bases, 9 bases remained unmatched. The CDR3 has 14 amino acids. The germline V gene encodes CDR1 SGHNT and CDR2 YENEEA. The CDR3 coding sequence is TGTGCCAGCTCCGCCGGGACAGGTGGTGAAAAACTGTTTTTT. Amino acids: CASSAGTGGEKLFF.

The V gene is TRBV11-2, the J gene TRBJ2-7, with 8 bases identical to TRBD1. CDR3 size: 16 residues. Germline CDR1 reads SGHAT; CDR2 reads FQNNGV. V dropped 0 bases and J dropped 4; count of bases not matched to a gene: 8. The CDR3 loop reads CASSLDWGTGLYEQYF. CDR3 DNA: TGTGCCAGCAGCTTAGATTGGGGGACAGGCCTTTACGAGCAGTACTTC. Combining the CDR3 with reference TRBV11-2 and TRBJ2-7 gives the whole variable domain EAGVAQSPRYKIIEKRQSVAFWCNPISGHATLYWYQQILGQGPKLLIQFQNNGVVDDSQLPKDRFSAERLKGVDSTLKIQPAKLEDSAVYLCASSLDWGTGLYEQYFGPGTRLTVT.

The chain couples TRBV11-3 to TRBJ2-2, with 7 bases identical to TRBD2. CDR3 length equals 15 residues. The V gene end was trimmed by 5 bases and the J gene end by 6 bases; junction bases not matched to a gene: 9. Germline CDR1 SGHNT, CDR2 YENEEA. The chain's CDR3 is CASSQSRGWAGELFF. The CDR3 DNA is TGTGCCAGCAGCCAGTCGCGGGGGTGGGCCGGGGAGCTGTTTTTT.

V and J are TRBV6-5 and TRBJ1-1; the D gene is possibly TRBD1 (5 bases). V shed 4 bases and J shed 1 base, with 16 bases lying between them. This CDR3 has 16 residues. Germline loops: CDR1 MNHEY, CDR2 SVGAGI. DNA for the CDR3: TGTGCCAGCAGTTCCCAGGCGAGGGGAACGAACACTGAAGCTTTCTTT. Its protein product is CASSSQARGTNTEAFF.

This chain links TRBV7-2 with TRBJ1-1, with 7 bases matching TRBD1. Germline V gives CDR1 SGHTA, CDR2 FQGNSA. V gave up 5 bases and J gave up 3 bases; unmatched junction bases: 9. The CDR3 is 15 amino acids. The CDR3 sequence: CASSQHRGMDTEAFF. CDR3 coding DNA: TGTGCCAGCAGCCAACACAGGGGCATGGACACTGAAGCTTTCTTT.

The chain combines TRBV7-2 with TRBJ2-5; D is possibly TRBD2 (6 bases). Trimming cost V 5 bases and J 1 base, with 8 bases left between them. The CDR3 is 13 amino acids. Looked up from germline, CDR1 is SGHTA and CDR2 is FQGNSA. The CDR3 nucleotides read TGTGCCAGCAGCCGGGGGTTCCAAGAGACCCAGTACTTC. Its protein is CASSRGFQETQYF. The full variable domain, in which reference TRBV7-2 and TRBJ2-5 provide the parts outside the CDR3, is GAGVSQSPSNKVTEKGKDVELRCDPISGHTALYWYRQSLGQGLEFLIYFQGNSAPDKSGLPSDRFSAERTGGSVSTLTIQRTQQEDSAVYLCASSRGFQETQYFGPGTRLLVL.

This rearrangement joins TRBV18 to TRBJ1-2; D perhaps matches TRBD1 (6 bases). Germline V gene lookup returns CDR1 KGHSH and CDR2 LQKENI. CDR3 size: 16 residues. Trimming took 6 bases from V and 6 from J, leaving 23 bases between them. In DNA, the CDR3 is TGTGCCAGCTCCCCAACAGGAGGGGGACTCGGGGATGGCTACACCTTC. This encodes CASSPTGGGLGDGYTF.

The sample holds one count of this clone. J is TRBJ1-2 and V is TRBV4-2, with D possibly matching TRBD1 (5 bases). Germline-derived CDR1 and CDR2 are LGHNA and YNFKEQ. Trimming shortened V by 0 bases and J by 4 bases, and 12 bases separated the two germline ends. The CDR3 has 15 residues. The CDR3 nucleotides are TGTGCCAGCAGCCAAGATATCGGGCAGGGCTATGGCTACACCTTC. Translation: CASSQDIGQGYGYTF.

The chain couples TRBV2 to TRBJ2-5; D gene ambiguous. V shed 3 bases and J shed 4 bases, with 15 bases lying between them. The germline V gene encodes CDR1 SNHLY and CDR2 FYNNEI. This CDR3 comprises 15 residues. The CDR3 reads CASSDLRGIGETQYF. CDR3 in DNA: TGTGCCAGCAGTGATCTTCGAGGTATTGGAGAGACCCAGTACTTC. The entire variable domain, with the rest obtained from reference TRBV2 and TRBJ2-5, is as follows: EPEVTQTPSHQVTQMGQEVILRCVPISNHLYFYWYRQILGQKVEFLVSFYNNEISEKSEIFDDQFSVERPDGSNFTLKIRSTKLEDSAMYFCASSDLRGIGETQYFGPGTRLLVL.

Note on this clone: The same CDR3 is also encoded by other DNA sequences in this sample. The chain recombines TRBV7-9 with TRBJ2-7; D may be TRBD1 (5 bases). V shed 1 base and J shed 3 bases, with 13 bases lying between them. The CDR3 runs 15 residues. In germline, CDR1 is SEHNR, CDR2 FQNEAQ (reference sequence). In nucleotides, the CDR3 is TGTGCCAGCAGCTTAGGACAAGGGGTACTCTACGAGCAGTACTTC. Amino acids: CASSLGQGVLYEQYF.

This clone was seen once. The V call is TRBV25-1, the J call TRBJ2-2, with 8 bases aligning to TRBD1. The trim removed 2 bases at V and 4 bases at J, leaving 3 bases unmatched. The germline V gene encodes CDR1 MGHDK and CDR2 SYGVNS. There are 15 residues in the CDR3. The DNA for the CDR3 is TGTGCCAGCAGTGAAAAGGACAGGGCCACCGGGGAGCTGTTTTTT. As protein: CASSEKDRATGELFF.

V and J are TRBV18 and TRBJ1-2; D gene unclear. V dropped 3 bases and J dropped 3 bases, with 14 bases sitting between them. CDR1 KGHSH and CDR2 LQKENI come from the germline V gene. The CDR3 length is 15 residues. The CDR3 loop reads CASSPGLQDYYGYTF. CDR3 nucleotide sequence: TGTGCCAGCTCACCTGGGCTGCAAGATTACTATGGCTACACCTTC. Full variable domain (missing parts from reference TRBV18 and TRBJ1-2): NAGVMQNPRHLVRRRGQEARLRCSPMKGHSHVYWYRQLPEEGLKFMVYLQKENIIDESGMPKERFSAEFPKEGPSILRIQQVVRGDSAAYFCASSPGLQDYYGYTFGSGTRLTVV.

This chain links TRBV15 with TRBJ2-2, with a possible D match to TRBD1 (6 bases). In germline, CDR1 is LNHNV, CDR2 YYDKDF (reference sequence). V was shortened by 0 bases and J by 0 bases, with 8 bases between the two germline ends. The CDR3 has 16 amino acids. The CDR3 DNA is TGTGCCACCAGCAGAGATTGGACAGCGAACACCGGGGAGCTGTTTTTT. Its protein product is CATSRDWTANTGELFF.

The chain uses TRBV5-6 and TRBJ2-5; 8 nucleotides match TRBD1. CDR1 SGHDT and CDR2 YYEEEE come from the germline V gene. This CDR3 is 15 amino acids long. The junction had 7 bases not matched to a gene; V was cut back by 4 bases and J by 2 bases. DNA of the CDR3: TGTGCCAGCAGCGGAGGACAGGGCATTCAAGAGACCCAGTACTTC. Its protein product is CASSGGQGIQETQYF.

The chain combines TRBV9 with TRBJ2-4; 8 nucleotides match TRBD2. The CDR3 runs 20 residues. J was trimmed by 0 bases and V by 4 bases; bases with no gene match: 18. Germline V gives CDR1 SGDLS, CDR2 YYNGEE. The CDR3 DNA is TGTGCCAGCAGCCCTAAAGCTTTAGCGGGACGTATCTTAGCCAAAAACATTCAGTACTTC. Amino acids: CASSPKALAGRILAKNIQYF.

This rearrangement joins TRBV7-2 to TRBJ2-3, with unresolved D. CDR1 and CDR2 from the germline V gene are SGHTA and FQGNSA. The V gene lost 4 bases and the J gene lost 0 bases, with 8 bases spanning the gap. There are 14 residues in the CDR3. CDR3 in DNA: TGTGCCAGCAGCTGGGCCCCCAGCACAGATACGCAGTATTTT. Translating it yields CASSWAPSTDTQYF.

This chain uses TRBV28 with TRBJ2-7; the D gene is possibly TRBD2 (6 bases). Germline-derived CDR1 and CDR2 are MDHEN and SYDVKM. The length of the CDR3 is 15 residues. Between the trimmed V and J ends, which lost 3 bases and 1 base, there was a span of 13 bases. CDR3: CASSFPGRGSYEQYF. CDR3 sequence (DNA): TGTGCCAGCAGTTTTCCAGGCCGGGGGTCCTACGAGCAGTACTTC.

This clone has just a few counts. The chain employs TRBV21-1 and TRBJ1-6; no DNA check was done on the table's D call, TRBD1. TRBV21-1 represents a pseudogene. CDR3 length equals 20 residues. The CDR3 loop is CASSKAECGQPSSYNSPLHF. CDR3 bases: TGTGCCAGCAGCAAAGCCGAGTGCGGACAGCCGAGCTCCTATAATTCACCCCTCCACTTT.

V and J are TRBV9 and TRBJ2-1; 7 nucleotides line up with TRBD2. This CDR3 region has 16 residues. J gave up 0 bases and V 3 bases, and 6 bases lay outside the gene matches. Germline loops: CDR1 SGDLS, CDR2 YYNGEE. CDR3 in DNA: TGTGCCAGCAGCGCTACAGGACTAGACTCCTACAATGAGCAGTTCTTC. Translation gives CASSATGLDSYNEQFF.

This chain uses TRBV28 with TRBJ1-1; D is ambiguous. Trimming shortened V by 7 bases and J by 2 bases, and 11 bases separated the two germline ends. The CDR3 has 13 amino acids. In germline, CDR1 is MDHEN, CDR2 SYDVKM. CDR3 residues: CASTMVGNTEAFF. The DNA of the CDR3 is TGTGCCAGCACAATGGTGGGAAACACTGAAGCTTTCTTT.

This chain's CDR3 is CASSVQGRYNEQFF. In nucleotides, the CDR3 is TGTGCCAGCAGCGTACAGGGTCGTTACAATGAGCAGTTCTTC. The V call is TRBV9, the J call TRBJ2-1; D may be TRBD1 (5 bases). Germline V lookup: CDR1 SGDLS, CDR2 YYNGEE. The V end lost 1 base, the J end lost 4 bases, and 9 bases lay between the germline ends. CDR3 length: 14 amino acids.

The V call is TRBV4-3, the J call TRBJ2-3, with 9 bases fitting TRBD2. Germline loops: CDR1 LGHNA, CDR2 YSLEER. The CDR3 has 17 amino acids. The V segment lost 1 base and the J segment 8 bases; nucleotides outside the gene matches: 13. CDR3 DNA sequence: TGCGCCAGCAGCCAAGTGACGGCTAGCGGGGCTCGTGCTACGCAGTATTTT. This translates into CASSQVTASGARATQYF.

This sequence joins TRBV7-2 and TRBJ2-7, with 7 bases fitting TRBD1. This CDR3 comprises 13 residues. From germline, CDR1 is SGHTA and CDR2 FQGNSA. J was trimmed by 6 bases and V by 10 bases; bases with no gene match: 12. The CDR3 nucleotides read TGTGCCACCTCCGACAGGGCAGGTAGCGAGCAGTACTTC. Its translation is CATSDRAGSEQYF. Full variable domain (remainder filled in from reference TRBV7-2 and TRBJ2-7): GAGVSQSPSNKVTEKGKDVELRCDPISGHTALYWYRQSLGQGLEFLIYFQGNSAPDKSGLPSDRFSAERTGGSVSTLTIQRTQQEDSAVYLCATSDRAGSEQYFGPGTRLTVT.